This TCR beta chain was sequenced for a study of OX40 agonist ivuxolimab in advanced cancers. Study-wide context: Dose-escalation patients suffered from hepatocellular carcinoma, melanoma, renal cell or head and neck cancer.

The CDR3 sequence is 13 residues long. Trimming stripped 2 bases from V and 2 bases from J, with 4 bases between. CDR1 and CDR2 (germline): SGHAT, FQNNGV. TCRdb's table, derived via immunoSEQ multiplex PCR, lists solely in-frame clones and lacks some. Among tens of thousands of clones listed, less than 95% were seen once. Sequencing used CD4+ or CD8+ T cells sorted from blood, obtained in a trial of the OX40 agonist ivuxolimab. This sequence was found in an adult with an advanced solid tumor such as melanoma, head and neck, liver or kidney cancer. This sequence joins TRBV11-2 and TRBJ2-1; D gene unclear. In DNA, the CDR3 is TGTGCCAGCAGCTTATTAGCCTACAATGAGCAGTTCTTC. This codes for CASSLLAYNEQFF.